The present TCR beta chain was sequenced within a study of blood T cells in healthy people across ages. Study-wide results and limits: Observed TCR beta diversity showed a strong correlation with the percentage of naive T cells as measured by flow cytometry. Compared with aged donors, long-lived donors showed fewer expanded clones, suggesting selection.

A single count supports this clonotype. Its antigen is still unknown. Extracted total RNA amounted to at least 6 micrograms for each sample. Primers used in a second PCR of about 7 to 12 cycles were a sample-barcoded 5' primer and a J-beta primer mix. TCRdb reprocessed the 5' RACE reads via MiXCR and lists one record per CDR3 protein. The sample has 800,000 or so distinct CDR3 sequences, about 46% seen once. The CDR3 is made up of 16 amino acids. Germline trimming cut 3 bases from V and 3 bases from J; bases unmatched to any gene: 4. Germline-derived CDR1 and CDR2 are MGHDK and SYGVNS. The sample was blood. This sequence was found in a man at least 80 years old in good health. This rearrangement joins TRBV25-1 to TRBJ2-2, with TRBD1 matching over 10 bases. The CDR3 nucleotides read TGTGCCAGCAGTGAGCGACAGGGGGCGTACACCGGGGAGCTGTTTTTT. Protein: CASSERQGAYTGELFF.